A selection of T cell receptor beta chains follows, all from one sample in a study of blood T cell repertoires in COVID-19. Generated by immunoSEQ multiplex PCR, the TCRdb table keeps only in-frame clones and is missing some. The profile shows under 60,000 clones, roughly 88% of them singletons. Sequencing input: peripheral blood. The receptors stem from a human donor with active COVID-19. The donor label of this sample is uncertain. The CDR3 runs from the conserved cysteine through the conserved F or W. A D gene is named only where the DNA matches it firmly. Part of the rows lack a size; the others show once, few, many or a class for expanded clones.

d_gene | len | j_gene | abundance | v_gene | CDR3nt | CDR3aa
NA | 13 | TRBJ2-7 | NA | TRBV12-3/TRBV12-4 | TGTGCCAGCAGTTCAGGGTTAGACTACGAGCAGTACTTC | CASSSGLDYEQYF
NA | 15 | TRBJ1-2 | once | TRBV28 | TGTGCCAACAACCGGGACATCAAACGGGACTATGGCTACACCTTC | CANNRDIKRDYGYTF
TRBD2 | 14 | TRBJ2-7 | NA | TRBV6-4 | TGTGCCAGCAGTGTCCGGGGGGACTCCTACGAGCAGTACTTC | CASSVRGDSYEQYF
NA | 13 | TRBJ1-2 | NA | TRBV29-1 | TGCAGCGTTGAAGGCAGCGATTTTTACGGCTACACCTTC | CSVEGSDFYGYTF
NA | 15 | TRBJ2-7 | NA | TRBV12-2 | TGTGCAAGTCGCTCAAGACAGGGGAGCTCCTACGAGCAGTACTTC | CASRSRQGSSYEQYF
TRBD2 | 15 | TRBJ2-3 | NA | TRBV7-2 | TGTGCCAGCGGAAGGGCTAGCGGATTCGAAGATACGCAGTATTTT | CASGRASGFEDTQYF
NA | 14 | TRBJ1-1 | NA | TRBV6-5 | TGTGCCAGCAGGATGCCCGGTTTAAACACTGAAGCTTTCTTT | CASRMPGLNTEAFF
TRBD1 | 14 | TRBJ2-2 | NA | TRBV24-1 | TGTGCCACCAGTCTTACAGGGGGAGGCGGGGAGCTGTTTTTT | CATSLTGGGGELFF
TRBD1 | 13 | TRBJ2-5 | NA | TRBV12-3/TRBV12-4 | TGTGCCAGCAGAGGGACAGGGAGAGAGACCCAGTACTTC | CASRGTGRETQYF
TRBD2 | 18 | TRBJ2-2 | NA | TRBV7-9 | TGTGCCAGCAGCTTGGCAATAGCGGGAGGGCCGAACACCGGGGAGCTGTTTTTT | CASSLAIAGGPNTGELFF
TRBD2 | 15 | TRBJ2-1 | NA | TRBV6-5 | TGTGCCAGCAGGGCCTCAGCGGGGGGGCCCTATGAGCAGTTCTTC | CASRASAGGPYEQFF
TRBD1 | 19 | TRBJ2-2 | NA | TRBV5-1 | TGCGCCAGCAGCTCCATCGACAGGGTCCGACCTTTAAACACCGGGGAGCTGTTTTTT | CASSSIDRVRPLNTGELFF
TRBD1 | 12 | TRBJ1-2 | NA | TRBV29-1 | TGCAGCACAACACAGGGGGGAGAGGGCTACACCTTC | CSTTQGGEGYTF
TRBD2 | 15 | TRBJ2-1 | NA | TRBV24-1 | TGTGCCACCATGGCTAGCGGAGGGCGAGGGAATGAGCAGTTCTTC | CATMASGGRGNEQFF
NA | 13 | TRBJ2-1 | NA | TRBV9 | TGTGCCAGCAGCGTAGCTATTTCGGCTAGCCAGTTCTTC | CASSVAISASQFF
NA | 13 | TRBJ1-2 | NA | TRBV7-2 | TGTGCCAGCAGCCCTGGGACAAGTTATGGCTACACCTTC | CASSPGTSYGYTF